The 22 T cell receptor beta chains in this list originate from one sample, sequenced in a study of T cell responses to AZD1222 COVID-19 vaccine. Sequenced by immunoSEQ multiplex PCR; TCRdb stores in-frame clones only, minus some. Here the sample spans around 89,000 clones, approximately 91% being singletons. Sample: peripheral blood, taken on day 0 of AZD1222 vaccination. These receptor sequences come from an adult in good health.

The chain uses TRBV6-2 or TRBV6-3 and TRBJ1-1; D call uncertain. The CDR3 sequence is 15 residues long. Germline V gene data show CDR1 as MNHEY and CDR2 as SVGEGT. V lost 3 bases to trimming and J lost 1 base, with 12 bases between them. CDR3 loop: CASSYSDWSNTEAFF. The CDR3, as DNA: TGTGCCAGCAGTTATTCGGACTGGTCGAACACTGAAGCTTTCTTT.

The chain recombines TRBV3-1 (or the pseudogene TRBV3-2) with TRBJ1-6; D gene uncertain. V lost 0 bases, J lost 4 bases, and 22 bases lay in between. CDR1 is LGHDT, CDR2 YNNKEL, per germline (reference sequence). The CDR3 contains 20 residues. CDR3 nucleotides: TGTGCCAGCAGCCAAGACGGCAAAATGACCACGGCTCGATATAATTCACCCCTCCACTTT. Amino acids: CASSQDGKMTTARYNSPLHF.

The genes are TRBV29-1 and TRBJ2-2; D may be TRBD1 (6 bases). CDR1 is SQVTM and CDR2 is ANQGSEA in the germline V gene. Trimming shortened V by 1 base and J by 8 bases, and 11 bases separated the two germline ends. This CDR3 contains 13 residues. The CDR3 loop reads CSVEVPGVGELFF. The CDR3 nucleotides read TGCAGCGTTGAAGTACCAGGGGTAGGGGAGCTGTTTTTT.

The chain is built from TRBV4-2 and TRBJ1-5; D might be TRBD1 (5 bases). The CDR3 is 16 amino acids. Germline V CDR1 and CDR2: LGHNA, YNFKEQ. With 0 bases removed from V and 7 bases from J, the gap between germline ends came to 16 bases. CDR3 in amino acids: CASSQEETPQGQPQHF. CDR3 bases: TGTGCCAGCAGCCAAGAAGAGACCCCGCAGGGCCAGCCCCAGCATTTT.

This clone was seen only once. The CDR3: CASSQDRGDRVNEQFF. For the CDR3, the DNA is TGTGCCAGCAGCCAAGACCGGGGGGACAGGGTAAATGAGCAGTTCTTC. The chain employs TRBV4-2 and TRBJ2-1, with TRBD1 matching over 9 bases. Germline values: CDR1 LGHNA, CDR2 YNFKEQ. This CDR3 comprises 16 residues. The V gene end was trimmed by 0 bases and the J gene end by 7 bases; junction bases not matched to a gene: 7.

The rearrangement joins TRBV5-5 to TRBJ2-1; 15 nucleotides align to TRBD2. CDR3 length: 20 amino acids. Per germline, CDR1 SGHKS and CDR2 YYEKEE (reference sequence). V lost 4 bases to trimming and J lost 4 bases; unmatched junction nucleotides: 15. The CDR3 region is CASSIRQGQGLAGGYNEQFF. For the CDR3, the DNA is TGTGCCAGCAGCATACGACAGGGCCAGGGACTAGCGGGGGGTTACAATGAGCAGTTCTTC.

The chain uses TRBV2 and TRBJ1-3; D not resolved. Trimming cost V 3 bases and J 2 bases, with 5 bases left between them. Germline V lookup: CDR1 SNHLY, CDR2 FYNNEI. The CDR3 totals 13 residues. In nucleotides, the CDR3 is TGTGCCAGCAGTGAGGGAGCTGGAAACACCATATATTTT. It encodes CASSEGAGNTIYF.

The V gene is TRBV6-1, the J gene TRBJ2-3, with D perhaps matching TRBD2 (6 bases). Trimming pared 0 bases from V and 0 bases from J, leaving 13 bases between. CDR1 and CDR2 (germline): MNHNS, SASEGT. This CDR3 region has 17 residues. The CDR3 DNA follows: TGTGCCAGCAGTGAAGCCCCCCGGGCGGGGAGCACAGATACGCAGTATTTT. Translated: CASSEAPRAGSTDTQYF.

This clone appeared a single time. This chain uses TRBV10-3 with TRBJ2-6, with D perhaps assigned TRBD1 or TRBD2 (5 bases each). The CDR3 is 16 residues long. Per the germline V gene, CDR1 is ENHRY and CDR2 is SYGVKD. Trimming stripped 5 bases from V and 0 bases from J, with 11 bases between. CDR3 residues: CAISPGPNSGANVLTF. The CDR3 DNA sequence: TGTGCCATCAGTCCGGGACCAAACTCTGGGGCCAACGTCCTGACTTTC.

V gene TRBV7-3 combines with J gene TRBJ2-3; D is tentatively TRBD1 or TRBD2 (5 bases each). From germline, CDR1 is SGHTA and CDR2 FQGTGA. Trimming took 5 bases from V and 3 from J, leaving 15 bases between them. This CDR3 is 15 amino acids long. The CDR3 region is CASSRSGTETDTQYF. CDR3 nucleotides: TGTGCCAGCAGCCGCTCCGGGACGGAAACAGATACGCAGTATTTT. Complete variable domain (other parts from reference TRBV7-3 and TRBJ2-3): GAGVSQTPSNKVTEKGKYVELRCDPISGHTALYWYRQSLGQGPEFLIYFQGTGAADDSGLPNDRFFAVRPEGSVSTLKIQRTERGDSAVYLCASSRSGTETDTQYFGPGTRLTVL.

This rearrangement joins TRBV14 to TRBJ1-6, with D uncertain. Trimming pared 5 bases from V and 0 bases from J, leaving 17 bases between. Germline lookup yields CDR1 SGHDN and CDR2 FVKESK. CDR3 length: 18 residues. The CDR3: CASSYLTHEYSYNSPLHF. CDR3 in DNA: TGTGCCAGCAGCTACCTGACACACGAATACTCCTATAATTCACCCCTCCACTTT.

The genes are TRBV28 and TRBJ2-7; D is unresolved. V lost 9 bases to trimming and J lost 0 bases, with 9 bases between them. Germline V gives CDR1 MDHEN, CDR2 SYDVKM. This CDR3 spans 12 amino acids. The CDR3 nucleotides are TGTGCCAGTAATGAGGTCTCCTACGAGCAGTACTTC. Translated, it gives CASNEVSYEQYF. Full variable domain (rest looked up from reference TRBV28 and TRBJ2-7): DVKVTQSSRYLVKRTGEKVFLECVQDMDHENMFWYRQDPGLGLRLIYFSYDVKMKEKGDIPEGYSVSREKKERFSLILESASTNQTSMYLCASNEVSYEQYFGPGTRLTVT.

The V call is TRBV12-3 or TRBV12-4, the J call TRBJ1-2; D gene ambiguous. The germline V and J ends were trimmed by 6 bases and 7 bases, with 15 bases remaining between them. The CDR3 runs 13 residues. The CDR3 DNA reads as TGTGCCAGCAGCTCCTGGAGGTTAGGTGGCTACACCTTC. This gives the protein CASSSWRLGGYTF.

This clone was seen a single time. The chain uses TRBV6-5 and TRBJ2-4; 7 bases align to TRBD1. The germline V gene encodes CDR1 MNHEY and CDR2 SVGAGI. The CDR3 has 15 residues. Trimming cost V 2 bases and J 7 bases; bases outside gene matches: 8. Here the CDR3 DNA reads TGTGCCAGCAGTTACATCCAGGGGGACGGGAACATTCAGTACTTC. Its translation: CASSYIQGDGNIQYF.

In this sample, this clone turned up once. The rearrangement joins TRBV5-4 to TRBJ2-7; TRBD1 might be the D (6 bases). The CDR3 sequence is 14 residues long. Trimming took off 0 bases at V and 9 bases at J, with 16 bases between the two ends. Germline CDR1 SGHNT, CDR2 YYREEE (reference sequence). This CDR3 reads CASSLDFQGMVQYF. CDR3 DNA sequence: TGTGCCAGCAGCTTGGATTTTCAGGGGATGGTGCAGTACTTC.

The CDR3 spells CASTDRDQPQHF. CDR3 nucleotides: TGTGCCAGCACCGACAGGGATCAGCCCCAGCATTTT. The chain couples TRBV6-6 to TRBJ1-5; TRBD1 agrees at 7 bases. The J segment lost 5 bases and the V segment lost 7 bases, leaving 2 bases of the junction unmatched. Germline V gene sequence: CDR1 MNHNY, CDR2 SVGAGI (reference sequence). This CDR3 comprises 12 residues.

This rearrangement joins TRBV12-3 or TRBV12-4 to TRBJ2-2, with D possibly matching TRBD1 (6 bases). Between the trimmed V and J ends, which lost 6 bases and 6 bases, there was a span of 11 bases. The CDR3 extends over 13 amino acids. CDR3 DNA: TGTGCCAGCAGCACAGGGTTTCCCGGGGAGCTGTTTTTT. It is translated as CASSTGFPGELFF.

This chain links TRBV6-5 with TRBJ1-1; D gene ambiguous. Trimming removed 5 bases at V and 1 base at J, with 11 bases between. The length of the CDR3 is 14 residues. Germline assignment: CDR1 MNHEY and CDR2 SVGAGI. The CDR3 nucleotides are TGTGCCAGCAGTAGCCATATGGAGAACACTGAAGCTTTCTTT. This translates into CASSSHMENTEAFF.

The V and J genes are TRBV14 and TRBJ2-7; the D is unclear. V lost 0 bases and J lost 2, with 11 bases in between. Germline V gene data show CDR1 as SGHDN and CDR2 as FVKESK. The CDR3 spans 15 residues. CDR3: CASSQESQYPYEQYF. CDR3 in DNA: TGTGCCAGCAGCCAAGAATCACAGTACCCCTACGAGCAGTACTTC.

DNA of the CDR3: TGTGCCTGGCAGAACCCCGGAAACACCATATATTTT. Translation gives CAWQNPGNTIYF. The V and J genes are TRBV30 and TRBJ1-3; no reliable D call. Trimming cost V 5 bases and J 4 bases, with 9 bases left between them. Germline V gene sequence: CDR1 GTSNPN, CDR2 SVGIG (reference sequence). CDR3 length: 12 residues.

This rearrangement joins TRBV7-9 to TRBJ1-2; a possible D gene is TRBD1 (5 bases). V was pared by 5 bases and J by 7 bases, with 17 bases between. CDR1 SEHNR and CDR2 FQNEAQ come from the germline V gene (reference sequence). The CDR3 has 14 amino acids. For the CDR3, the DNA is TGTGCCAGCAGCCCCCTCCGGGGGGTGGGTGGCTACACCTTC. This encodes CASSPLRGVGGYTF.

The chain links TRBV12-3 or TRBV12-4 to TRBJ1-6; D uncertain. The CDR3 is 11 residues long. V was pared by 6 bases and J by 7 bases, with 4 bases between. In DNA form, the CDR3 reads TGTGCCAGCAGGGCAAATTCACCCCTCCACTTT. This gives the protein CASRANSPLHF.